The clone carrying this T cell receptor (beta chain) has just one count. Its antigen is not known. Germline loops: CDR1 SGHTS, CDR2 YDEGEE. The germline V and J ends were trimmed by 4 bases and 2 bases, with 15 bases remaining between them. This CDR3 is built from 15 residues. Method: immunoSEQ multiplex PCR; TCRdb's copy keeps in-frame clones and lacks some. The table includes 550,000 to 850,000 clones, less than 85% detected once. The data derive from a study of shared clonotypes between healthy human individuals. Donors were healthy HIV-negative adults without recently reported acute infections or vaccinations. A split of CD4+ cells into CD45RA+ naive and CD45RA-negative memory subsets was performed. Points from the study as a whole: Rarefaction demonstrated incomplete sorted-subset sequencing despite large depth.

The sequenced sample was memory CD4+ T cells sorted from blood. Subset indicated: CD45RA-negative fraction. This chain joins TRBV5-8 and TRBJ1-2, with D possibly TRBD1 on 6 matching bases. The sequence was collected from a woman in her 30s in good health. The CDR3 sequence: CASSLGQRVNYGYTF. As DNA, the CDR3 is TGTGCCAGCAGCCTCGGACAGCGAGTGAACTATGGCTACACCTTC. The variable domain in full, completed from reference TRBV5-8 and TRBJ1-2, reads EAGVTQSPTHLIKTRGQQATLRCSPISGHTSVYWYQQALGLGLQFLLWYDEGEERNRGNFPPRFSGRQFPNYSSELNVNALELEDSALYLCASSLGQRVNYGYTFGSGTRLTVV.